These 21 T cell receptor beta chains came from one sample sequenced in a study of CD8 T cells in cerebrospinal fluid in Alzheimer's disease. Following a re-call of the 10x single-cell sequencing reads, TCRdb has one entry per CDR3 protein and lacks DNA. In total, the table holds about 360 distinct CDR3 sequences. Sequencing input: cerebrospinal fluid. These receptors were collected from a human donor with mild cognitive impairment.

This clonotype counts as large by frequency. The chain combines TRBV30 with TRBJ2-3. CDR1 GTSNPN and CDR2 SVGIG come from the germline V gene (reference sequence). The CDR3 sequence is 13 residues long. The CDR3 region is CAWADRSTDTQYF.

Measured by frequency, this clonotype is medium-sized (0.01 to 0.1%). The chain couples TRBV5-1 to TRBJ2-5; the D call of TRBD1 rests on TCRdb alone, since no DNA is present to check it. CDR1 and CDR2 (germline): SGHRS, YFSETQ. The CDR3 has 16 amino acids. The CDR3 sequence: CASSLEAGVVGETQYF.

The chain couples TRBV20-1 to TRBJ2-1; TCRdb's D call, TRBD1, is unchecked because there is no DNA. The CDR3 consists of 15 residues. Germline-derived CDR1 and CDR2 are DFQATT and SNEGSKA (reference sequence). The CDR3 reads CSASLPAGAGDEQFF.

This chain connects TRBV20-1 to TRBJ2-3; TCRdb picks TRBD2, but there is no DNA to check that call. CDR1 is DFQATT and CDR2 is SNEGSKA in the germline V gene (reference sequence). CDR3 length: 16 amino acids. The CDR3 sequence is CSATGTSGTPGDTQYF.

Considering frequency, this clonotype is large. The gene calls are TRBV19 and TRBJ1-2; TCRdb lists TRBD1, though no DNA is available to test this call. This CDR3 comprises 16 residues. Germline V gene sequence: CDR1 LNHDA, CDR2 SQIVND (reference sequence). The CDR3 loop is CASKAQGALRIYGYTF.

This clonotype registers medium-sized by frequency. V is TRBV9 and J is TRBJ2-1. The length of the CDR3 is 13 residues. Germline CDR1 reads SGDLS; CDR2 reads YYNGEE. The CDR3 protein is CASSVAHYNEQFF.

This clonotype registers medium-sized (0.01 to 0.1%) by frequency. The rearrangement uses TRBV29-1 and TRBJ2-1; TCRdb designates TRBD2, a call that cannot be tested without DNA. The CDR3 extends over 16 amino acids. The germline V gene encodes CDR1 SQVTM and CDR2 ANQGSEA. Here the CDR3 reads CSVGGAAGGILGEQFF.

This clonotype is medium-sized by frequency. The chain couples TRBV6-5 to TRBJ1-3; TCRdb gives TRBD1 as the D gene, but with no DNA this cannot be confirmed. CDR1 is MNHEY and CDR2 is SVGAGI in the germline V gene. The CDR3 consists of 13 residues. CDR3: CASLGGPGNTIYF.

The chain combines TRBV4-1 with TRBJ1-6; the TCRdb call, TRBD1, lacks DNA for checking. The germline CDR1 and CDR2 sequences are MGHRA and YSYEKL. This CDR3 comprises 14 residues. CDR3 sequence: CASSQDWTRPPLHF.

This chain links TRBV20-1 with TRBJ2-5. The CDR3 is made up of 11 amino acids. The V gene's germline CDR1 is DFQATT and CDR2 SNEGSKA (reference sequence). The chain's CDR3 is CSASRSQTQYF.

In terms of frequency, this clonotype is large. The chain couples TRBV9 to TRBJ2-2. Looked up from germline, CDR1 is SGDLS and CDR2 is YYNGEE. This CDR3 is built from 12 residues. This CDR3 is CASSALTGELFF. The full variable domain, rest sourced from reference TRBV9 and TRBJ2-2, is DSGVTQTPKHLITATGQRVTLRCSPRSGDLSVYWYQQSLDQGLQFLIQYYNGEERAKGNILERFSAQQFPDLHSELNLSSLELGDSALYFCASSALTGELFFGEGSRLTVL.

This clonotype counts as medium-sized by frequency. The chain combines TRBV6-6 with TRBJ2-5; as DNA is missing, the TRBD1 call by TCRdb cannot be tested. The germline V gene encodes CDR1 MNHNY and CDR2 SVGAGI (reference sequence). The CDR3 has 17 amino acids. CDR3 amino acids: CASSYSWSPAEQETQYF.

This clonotype is deemed large by its frequency. The rearrangement joins TRBV20-1 to TRBJ2-5. Germline V lookup: CDR1 DFQATT, CDR2 SNEGSKA (reference sequence). CDR3 length: 12 residues. CDR3 residues: CSAQELQETQYF.

This clonotype is called medium-sized based on its frequency. The rearrangement links TRBV4-2 to TRBJ1-2. The CDR3 consists of 13 residues. Per germline, CDR1 LGHNA and CDR2 YNFKEQ. The CDR3 region is CASSQDPNYGYTF.

Judged by frequency, this clonotype is medium-sized (0.01 to 0.1%). The chain links TRBV7-2 to TRBJ1-6. Germline CDR1 and CDR2: SGHTA and FQGNSA. This CDR3 contains 15 residues. This chain's CDR3 is CASSLEEGVGSPLHF.

The chain combines TRBV11-3 with TRBJ2-1; TCRdb calls TRBD2, which cannot be checked without DNA. Germline assignment: CDR1 SGHNT and CDR2 YENEEA. CDR3 length equals 17 residues. The CDR3 sequence is CASSRLAVGSLLNEQFF. The entire variable domain, with the rest obtained from reference TRBV11-3 and TRBJ2-1, is as follows: EAGVVQSPRYKIIEKKQPVAFWCNPISGHNTLYWYLQNLGQGPELLIRYENEEAVDDSQLPKDRFSAERLKGVDSTLKIQPAELGDSAVYLCASSRLAVGSLLNEQFFGPGTRLTVL.

Frequency places this clonotype as medium-sized (0.01 to 0.1%). The chain links TRBV5-8 to TRBJ2-1. CDR3 length equals 16 residues. Germline CDR1 SGHTS, CDR2 YDEGEE. CDR3: CASSLLQGGSSNEQFF.

According to its frequency, this clonotype is medium-sized. The rearrangement joins TRBV11-3 to TRBJ1-6; the D call from TCRdb, TRBD1, cannot be confirmed without DNA. The CDR3 spans 18 residues. Germline CDR1 is SGHNT and CDR2 is YENEEA. The CDR3 spells CASSLGQTGVTHNSPLHF.

According to its frequency, this clonotype is medium-sized. The chain couples TRBV28 to TRBJ2-7. Germline V gene lookup returns CDR1 MDHEN and CDR2 SYDVKM. The CDR3 is made up of 17 amino acids. CDR3 in amino acids: CASSLLDGGQAGYEQYF.

This clonotype counts as medium-sized (0.01 to 0.1%) by frequency. The chain combines TRBV5-1 with TRBJ2-2; TCRdb calls TRBD1, which cannot be checked without DNA. Germline V CDR1 and CDR2: SGHRS, YFSETQ. The CDR3 spans 16 residues. CDR3 in amino acids: CASSWGDRPNTGELFF.

This clonotype ranks as large in terms of frequency. The chain carries TRBV4-1 and TRBJ1-1; the D call of TRBD1 rests on TCRdb alone, since no DNA is present to check it. The germline V gene has CDR1 MGHRA and CDR2 YSYEKL. The CDR3 spans 15 residues. The CDR3 sequence: CASSQGARGGTEAFF.